This TCR beta chain was recorded in a study of cytomegalovirus exposure and HLA in healthy donors. To note about this clone: Its antigen remains unidentified.

Study-level results: Per published reports, the classifier diagnosed cytomegalovirus status with high specificity and sensitivity.

Sequencing was performed with immunoSEQ multiplex PCR; in TCRdb, only in-frame clones are kept and a portion is missing. Among 150,000 to 200,000 clones listed, approximately 86% were seen once. The CDR3 loop spans 16 amino acids. Trimming took off 3 bases at V and 0 bases at J, with 14 bases between the two ends. In germline, CDR1 is SGHNT, CDR2 YENEEA. The sequencing input was PBMCs. The sequence was obtained from a woman aged 18-30 years in good health and CMV-seronegative. V and J are TRBV11-3 and TRBJ1-1; D unresolved. In DNA form, the CDR3 reads TGTGCCAGCAGCTTCGTCGGGGTTATCATGAACACTGAAGCTTTCTTT. This codes for CASSFVGVIMNTEAFF.